The 29 T cell receptor beta chains in this list originate from one sample, sequenced in a study of long-term antiretroviral therapy in people with HIV. Survey level was the resolution at which the v3.0 immunoSEQ assay ran. Produced via immunoSEQ multiplex PCR; TCRdb's table is partial and in-frame only. The sample shows about 22,000 clones, over 75% of them seen only once. The source was unsorted PBMCs, collected 1.8 years before starting antiretroviral therapy. The receptors derive from a woman in her 30s with HIV.

The chain uses TRBV30 and TRBJ1-2, with 8 bases identical to TRBD1. Germline V gene data show CDR1 as GTSNPN and CDR2 as SVGIG (reference sequence). With 2 bases clipped from V and 4 bases from J, the junction kept 9 bases outside the gene matches. The CDR3 extends over 15 amino acids. The CDR3 coding sequence is TGTGCCTGGAGTTTCGCGGACAGGGAGGCCTATGGCTACACCTTC. Translating it yields CAWSFADREAYGYTF.

This clone appeared a single time. The chain is built from TRBV28 and TRBJ2-5, with TRBD2 identical over 9 bases. V trimming: 7 bases; J trimming: 7 bases; junction bases outside the gene matches: 13. Looked up from germline, CDR1 is MDHEN and CDR2 is SYDVKM. This CDR3 spans 15 amino acids. The DNA for the CDR3 is TGTGCCAGCATGCGCCACGGGACTAGCCTGGCGACCCAGTACTTC. It encodes CASMRHGTSLATQYF.

The genes are TRBV9 and TRBJ1-5; D is uncertain. The V and J ends lost 4 bases and 1 base respectively, with 9 bases between them. The CDR3 contains 14 residues. Germline CDR1 reads SGDLS; CDR2 reads YYNGEE. The CDR3 is CASSYDPSNQPQHF. The CDR3 bases are TGTGCCAGCAGCTACGACCCCAGCAATCAGCCCCAGCATTTT.

This clone was detected once. The V gene is TRBV18, the J gene TRBJ2-2; possible D gene TRBD1, 7 bases. The CDR3 runs 18 residues. The germline V and J ends were trimmed by 2 bases and 6 bases, with 22 bases remaining between them. The germline V gene encodes CDR1 KGHSH and CDR2 LQKENI. Written as DNA, the CDR3 is TGTGCCAGCTCACCAAACAGGGGCCGGCTGCCGGGGGCCGGGGAGCTGTTTTTT. Residues: CASSPNRGRLPGAGELFF.

Of note for this clone: Germline is not matched at one junction end, which may reflect a read error. This chain uses TRBV11-3 with TRBJ2-2; unclear D gene. Per the germline V gene, CDR1 is SGHNT and CDR2 is YENEEA. There are 14 residues in the CDR3. The CDR3 DNA reads TGTGCCAGCAGCCTAGAAGGGAACACCGGGGAGCTGTTTTTT. Its translation: CASSLEGNTGELFF.

V usage is TRBV7-9 and J usage is TRBJ2-3; D possibly uses TRBD1 or TRBD2 (5 bases each). The CDR3 covers 15 residues. The V end lost 4 bases, the J end lost 7 bases, and 18 bases lay between the germline ends. Germline loops: CDR1 SEHNR, CDR2 FQNEAQ (reference sequence). CDR3 loop: CASSSPPEGLNTQYF. The DNA for the CDR3 is TGTGCCAGCAGCTCGCCCCCTGAGGGGCTGAATACGCAGTATTTT.

The chain couples TRBV5-1 to TRBJ2-4; D possibly matches TRBD1 or TRBD2 (5 bases each). Germline V gives CDR1 SGHRS, CDR2 YFSETQ. The V and J ends lost 2 bases and 0 bases respectively, with 15 bases between them. The CDR3 contains 17 residues. CDR3 in amino acids: CASSFQGGGSAKNIQYF. The CDR3 nucleotides read TGCGCCAGCAGCTTTCAGGGTGGGGGTTCAGCCAAAAACATTCAGTACTTC.

The chain carries TRBV18 and TRBJ2-6, with 7 bases aligning to TRBD1. The CDR3 is made up of 18 amino acids. J gave up 1 base and V 3 bases, and 9 bases lay outside the gene matches. Germline CDR1 KGHSH, CDR2 LQKENI. CDR3 residues: CASSPRQGDKSGANVLTF. The CDR3 coding sequence is TGTGCCAGCTCACCCCGACAGGGTGACAAATCTGGGGCCAACGTCCTGACTTTC.

The chain recombines TRBV6-1 with TRBJ2-6, with D perhaps TRBD1 (5 bases). The CDR3 is 13 residues long. Germline CDR1 is MNHNS and CDR2 is SASEGT. Trimming removed 9 bases from V and 4 bases from J, with 10 bases in between. In nucleotides, the CDR3 is TGTGCCAGTCAGGGCTCCGGGGCCAACGTCCTGACTTTC. This encodes CASQGSGANVLTF.

This chain uses TRBV11-2 with TRBJ2-3; D is perhaps TRBD2 (6 bases). The ends were cut back, 5 bases at V and 9 bases at J, with 21 bases in the middle. CDR3 length equals 15 residues. Germline loops: CDR1 SGHAT, CDR2 FQNNGV. The CDR3 loop reads CASSPAGGGQETQYF. CDR3 coding DNA: TGTGCCAGCAGCCCTGCCGGAGGAGGGCAAGAGACGCAGTATTTT.

The chain is built from TRBV19 and TRBJ1-2; TRBD1 matches at 7 bases. V was clipped by 5 bases and J by 3 bases; unmatched bases: 3. The germline CDR1 and CDR2 sequences are LNHDA and SQIVND (reference sequence). The CDR3 length is 13 residues. This CDR3 reads CASSLTGDYGYTF. The CDR3 DNA is TGTGCCAGTAGTTTAACAGGGGACTATGGCTACACCTTC.

The chain recombines TRBV4-1 with TRBJ1-2, with 12 bases fitting TRBD1. CDR1 MGHRA and CDR2 YSYEKL come from the germline V gene. The ends lost 7 bases at V and 7 bases at J; junction bases unmatched: 10. CDR3 length: 15 amino acids. CDR3 sequence reads: CASNPGQGAESGYTF. CDR3 in DNA: TGCGCCAGCAACCCGGGACAGGGGGCTGAGAGTGGCTACACCTTC.

In its sample, this clone was seen a few times. The genes are TRBV14 and TRBJ1-3; D not certain. Looked up from germline, CDR1 is SGHDN and CDR2 is FVKESK. This CDR3 contains 14 residues. V lost 3 bases, J lost 4 bases, and 10 bases lay in between. The CDR3, as DNA: TGTGCCAGCAGCCATCGCGGGTTAGGAAACACCATATATTTT. The encoded protein is CASSHRGLGNTIYF.

V is TRBV11-2 and J is TRBJ2-6; perhaps TRBD1 as D (6 bases). V gave up 3 bases and J gave up 5 bases, with 11 bases separating them. The CDR3 extends over 15 amino acids. The germline V gene encodes CDR1 SGHAT and CDR2 FQNNGV. The CDR3 here is CASSFKGGRANVLTF. As DNA, the CDR3 is TGTGCCAGCAGCTTTAAAGGGGGTAGGGCCAACGTCCTGACTTTC. Variable domain in full (rest from reference TRBV11-2 and TRBJ2-6): EAGVAQSPRYKIIEKRQSVAFWCNPISGHATLYWYQQILGQGPKLLIQFQNNGVVDDSQLPKDRFSAERLKGVDSTLKIQPAKLEDSAVYLCASSFKGGRANVLTFGAGSRLTVL.

The chain combines TRBV5-4 with TRBJ1-4; TRBD1 agrees at 9 bases. The CDR3 loop spans 18 amino acids. V was pared by 2 bases and J by 5 bases, with 13 bases of the junction left unmatched. CDR1 and CDR2 (germline): SGHNT, YYREEE (reference sequence). CDR3 sequence: CASSLKSQGAASNEKLFF. DNA for the CDR3: TGTGCCAGCAGCTTAAAGTCACAGGGGGCCGCGTCCAATGAAAAACTGTTTTTT.

CDR3 region: CASSYRGGPRFF. The DNA for the CDR3 is TGTGCCAGCAGCTACAGGGGAGGCCCGCGGTTCTTC. The rearrangement uses TRBV6-5 and TRBJ2-1; maybe TRBD1 (7 bases). V shed 6 bases and J shed 15 bases, with 18 bases lying between them. The CDR3 spans 12 residues. Per the germline V gene, CDR1 is MNHEY and CDR2 is SVGAGI.

Only one count was recorded for this clone. The chain couples TRBV2 to TRBJ2-7; weak D call: TRBD1 (6 bases). Germline V lookup: CDR1 SNHLY, CDR2 FYNNEI. The V end lost 7 bases, the J end lost 3 bases, and 22 bases lay between the germline ends. The length of the CDR3 is 16 residues. The CDR3: CASKPSDRNRVYEQYF. The CDR3 DNA sequence: TGTGCCAGCAAACCCAGCGACAGGAATAGGGTCTACGAGCAGTACTTC.

The chain uses TRBV4-1 and TRBJ2-1, with 8 nucleotides matching TRBD2. This CDR3 comprises 16 residues. Germline loops: CDR1 MGHRA, CDR2 YSYEKL. V dropped 1 base and J dropped 0; count of bases not matched to a gene: 2. CDR3 sequence reads: CASSQAGTSSYNEQFF. CDR3 DNA: TGCGCCAGCAGCCAAGCCGGGACTAGCTCCTACAATGAGCAGTTCTTC.

This clone was seen a few times. The J gene is TRBJ1-2, the V gene TRBV7-2; no firm D call. CDR3 length: 14 residues. The V gene lost 5 bases and the J gene lost 3 bases, with 13 bases spanning the gap. CDR1 and CDR2 from the germline V gene are SGHTA and FQGNSA. This CDR3 reads CASSPGGVDYGYTF. The CDR3 DNA sequence: TGTGCCAGCAGCCCAGGCGGGGTAGACTATGGCTACACCTTC.

The V and J genes are TRBV18 and TRBJ1-6, with 9 bases aligning to TRBD1. CDR1 KGHSH and CDR2 LQKENI come from the germline V gene. After removal of 1 base from V and 6 bases from J, the junction contained 1 base not matched to a gene. CDR3 length: 15 amino acids. The CDR3 DNA reads TGTGCCAGCTCACCACTGGACAGGGGTAATTCACCCCTCCACTTT. Encoded protein: CASSPLDRGNSPLHF.

The table lists this clone with a count of one. The V call is TRBV13, the J call TRBJ2-6, with D possibly TRBD1 on 6 matching bases. CDR3 length equals 13 residues. Germline V gene lookup returns CDR1 PRHDT and CDR2 FYEKMQ (reference sequence). V dropped 5 bases and J dropped 8 bases, with 10 bases sitting between them. This chain's CDR3 is CASSKGETNVLTF. As DNA, the CDR3 is TGTGCCAGCAGCAAGGGGGAGACCAACGTCCTGACTTTC.

The sample holds one count of this clone. The CDR3 DNA sequence: TGCAGCGTTCCCAATCAGGGGAACACTGAAGCTTTCTTT. This encodes CSVPNQGNTEAFF. V gene TRBV29-1 combines with J gene TRBJ1-1; a weak D match, TRBD1 (5 bases). The CDR3 contains 13 residues. Germline V gives CDR1 SQVTM, CDR2 ANQGSEA. The ends were cut back, 5 bases at V and 1 base at J, with 11 bases in the middle.

V is TRBV5-1 and J is TRBJ2-2; D may correspond to TRBD1 or TRBD2 (5 bases each). The length of the CDR3 is 15 residues. Germline assignment: CDR1 SGHRS and CDR2 YFSETQ. V gave up 4 bases and J gave up 2 bases, with 12 bases separating them. CDR3 sequence: CASSPGTVNTGELFF. The CDR3 DNA follows: TGCGCCAGCAGCCCCGGGACCGTTAACACCGGGGAGCTGTTTTTT.

The V and J genes are TRBV27 and TRBJ1-2; D is perhaps TRBD1 (6 bases). The germline V and J ends were trimmed by 4 bases and 7 bases, with 13 bases remaining between them. The CDR3 consists of 13 residues. Germline V CDR1 and CDR2: MNHEY, SMNVEV (reference sequence). The CDR3 region is CASSSTGTGGYTF. CDR3 in DNA: TGTGCCAGCAGTTCCACAGGGACTGGTGGCTACACCTTC.

This clone was observed a handful of times. The chain carries TRBV18 and TRBJ1-1; 7 nucleotides align to TRBD1. Trimming at V came to 2 bases and at J to 0 bases, leaving 3 bases not matched to a gene. The CDR3 spans 15 residues. The germline V gene has CDR1 KGHSH and CDR2 LQKENI. DNA of the CDR3: TGTGCCAGCTCACCAGGACAGGAGGTGAACACTGAAGCTTTCTTT. Amino acid sequence: CASSPGQEVNTEAFF.

The chain links TRBV15 to TRBJ2-5; 11 bases align to TRBD2. V was clipped by 2 bases and J by 4 bases; unmatched bases: 6. The CDR3 has 16 residues. From germline, CDR1 is LNHNV and CDR2 YYDKDF (reference sequence). CDR3 protein: CATSRSGLAVGETQYF. As DNA, the CDR3 is TGTGCCACCAGCAGATCGGGACTAGCGGTGGGAGAGACCCAGTACTTC.

The rearrangement links TRBV19 to TRBJ2-7, with D possibly being TRBD1 (6 bases). The germline V gene has CDR1 LNHDA and CDR2 SQIVND (reference sequence). CDR3 length equals 15 residues. With 7 bases removed from V and 3 bases from J, the gap between germline ends came to 19 bases. CDR3 amino acids: CASKGYRAQNYEQYV. The CDR3 DNA reads TGTGCCAGTAAGGGGTACAGGGCCCAGAACTACGAGCAGTACGTC.

V and J are TRBV7-2 and TRBJ1-3, with D hard to call. The ends were cut back, 1 base at V and 4 bases at J, with 5 bases in the middle. Germline CDR1 is SGHTA and CDR2 is FQGNSA. The CDR3 has 13 amino acids. The CDR3 nucleotides are TGTGCCAGCAGCTTAGAAACCGGAAACACCATATATTTT. It yields the protein CASSLETGNTIYF.

This clone has only one observation. V and J are TRBV5-1 and TRBJ2-2; a weak D match, TRBD1 (6 bases). With 5 bases removed from V and 0 bases from J, the gap between germline ends came to 11 bases. The CDR3 spans 15 residues. Germline assignment: CDR1 SGHRS and CDR2 YFSETQ. The CDR3 nucleotides are TGCGCCAGCAGACCCCCAGGGGCGAACACCGGGGAGCTGTTTTTT. This gives the protein CASRPPGANTGELFF.